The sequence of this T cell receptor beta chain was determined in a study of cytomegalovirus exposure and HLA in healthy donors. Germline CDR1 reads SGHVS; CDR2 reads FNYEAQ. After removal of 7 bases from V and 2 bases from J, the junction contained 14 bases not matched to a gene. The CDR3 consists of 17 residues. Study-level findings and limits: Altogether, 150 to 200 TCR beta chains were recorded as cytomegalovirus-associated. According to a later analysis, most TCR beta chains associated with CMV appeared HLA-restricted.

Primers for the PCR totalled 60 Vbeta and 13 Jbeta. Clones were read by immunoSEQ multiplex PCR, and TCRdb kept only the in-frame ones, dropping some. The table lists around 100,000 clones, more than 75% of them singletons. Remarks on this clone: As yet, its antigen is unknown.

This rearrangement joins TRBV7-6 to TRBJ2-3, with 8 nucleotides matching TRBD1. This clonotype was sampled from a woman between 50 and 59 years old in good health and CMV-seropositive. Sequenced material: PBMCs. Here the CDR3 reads CASTFDRGYSPTDTQYF. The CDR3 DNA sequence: TGTGCCAGCACCTTCGACAGGGGATATTCCCCCACAGATACGCAGTATTTT.